The present TCR beta chain was sequenced within a study of hypomethylating agent response in myelodysplastic syndrome. Across the study: Most often mutated was TET2, found in about 45% of the 11 patients. Response meant complete response or hematologic improvement; all other patients were non-responders.

Each sample had about 400 ng DNA, as two 200 ng replicates, at survey resolution. Clones were read by immunoSEQ multiplex PCR, and TCRdb kept only the in-frame ones, dropping some. The table records 800 to 1,000 clones, around four fifths of them present only once. V lost 2 bases to trimming and J lost 0 bases; unmatched junction nucleotides: 15. From germline, CDR1 is SGHRS and CDR2 YFSETQ. The CDR3 runs to 20 residues. This chain uses TRBV5-1 with TRBJ2-2, with 8 positions matching TRBD2. The specimen was bone marrow, collected before or after starting hypomethylating agent treatment for myelodysplastic syndrome (not recorded which). The receptor was derived from a human donor with myelodysplastic syndrome. The CDR3 DNA is TGCGCCAGCAGCTTCACTACGGCCGGGACTAGGGCAACGAACACCGGGGAGCTGTTTTTT. Its translation is CASSFTTAGTRATNTGELFF.